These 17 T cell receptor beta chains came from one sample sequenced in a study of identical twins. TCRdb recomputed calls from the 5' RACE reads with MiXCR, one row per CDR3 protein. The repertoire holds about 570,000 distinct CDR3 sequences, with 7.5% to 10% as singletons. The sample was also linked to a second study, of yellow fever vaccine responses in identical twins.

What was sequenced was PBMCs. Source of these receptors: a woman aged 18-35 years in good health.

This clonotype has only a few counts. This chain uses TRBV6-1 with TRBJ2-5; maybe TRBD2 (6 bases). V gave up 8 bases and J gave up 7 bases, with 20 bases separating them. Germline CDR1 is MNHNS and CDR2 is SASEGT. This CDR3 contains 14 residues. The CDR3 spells CASYKGGELGTQYF. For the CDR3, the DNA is TGTGCCAGCTATAAAGGAGGGGAGCTTGGGACCCAGTACTTC.

CDR3: CAWRTWGSTDTQYF. The CDR3 DNA reads TGTGCCTGGAGGACTTGGGGTAGCACAGATACGCAGTATTTT. The J gene is TRBJ2-3, the V gene TRBV30; D call uncertain. Germline V gene sequence: CDR1 GTSNPN, CDR2 SVGIG (reference sequence). V was clipped by 3 bases and J by 0 bases, with 10 bases between them. This CDR3 has 14 amino acids.

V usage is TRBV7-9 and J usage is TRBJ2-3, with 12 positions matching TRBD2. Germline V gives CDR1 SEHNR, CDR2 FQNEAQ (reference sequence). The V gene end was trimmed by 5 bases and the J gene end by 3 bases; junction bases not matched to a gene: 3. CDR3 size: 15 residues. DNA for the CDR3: TGTGCCAGCAGCCGACTAGCGGGAGTAACAGATACGCAGTATTTT. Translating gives CASSRLAGVTDTQYF.

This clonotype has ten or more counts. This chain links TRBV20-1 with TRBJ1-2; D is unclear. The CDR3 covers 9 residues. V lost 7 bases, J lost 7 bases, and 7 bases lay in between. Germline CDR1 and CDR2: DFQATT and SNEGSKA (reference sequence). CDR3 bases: TGCAGTGTGAGGCTTGGCTACACCTTC. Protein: CSVRLGYTF.

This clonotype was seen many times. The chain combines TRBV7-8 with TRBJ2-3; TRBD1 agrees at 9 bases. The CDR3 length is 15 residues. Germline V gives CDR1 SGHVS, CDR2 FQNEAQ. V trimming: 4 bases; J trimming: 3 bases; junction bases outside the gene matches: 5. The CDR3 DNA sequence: TGTGCCAGCAGCTCCTGGGACAGGGCGACAGATACGCAGTATTTT. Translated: CASSSWDRATDTQYF. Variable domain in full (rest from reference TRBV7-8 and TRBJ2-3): GAGVSQSPRYKVAKRGQDVALRCDPISGHVSLFWYQQALGQGPEFLTYFQNEAQLDKSGLPSDRFFAERPEGSVSTLKIQRTQQEDSAVYLCASSSWDRATDTQYFGPGTRLTVL.

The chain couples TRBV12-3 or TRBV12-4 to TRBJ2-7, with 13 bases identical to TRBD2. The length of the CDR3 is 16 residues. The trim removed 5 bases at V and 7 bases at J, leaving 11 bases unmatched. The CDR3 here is CASSTGGLAGAWEQYF. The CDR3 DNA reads TGTGCCAGCAGTACAGGAGGACTAGCGGGAGCATGGGAGCAGTACTTC.

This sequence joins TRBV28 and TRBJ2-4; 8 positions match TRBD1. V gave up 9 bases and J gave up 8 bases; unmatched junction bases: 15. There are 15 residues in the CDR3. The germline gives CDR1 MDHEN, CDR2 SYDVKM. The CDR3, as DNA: TGTGCCAGTCATTCCCCTGGACAGGGTCAGGACATTCAGTACTTC. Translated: CASHSPGQGQDIQYF.

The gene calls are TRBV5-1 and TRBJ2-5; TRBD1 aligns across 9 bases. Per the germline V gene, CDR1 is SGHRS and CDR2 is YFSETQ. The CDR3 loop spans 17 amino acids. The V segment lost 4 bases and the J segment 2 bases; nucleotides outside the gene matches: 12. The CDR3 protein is CASSLTTGGRGQETQYF. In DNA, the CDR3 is TGCGCCAGCAGCCTGACGACAGGGGGAAGGGGTCAAGAGACCCAGTACTTC. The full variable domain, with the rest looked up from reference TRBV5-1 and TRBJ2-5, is KAGVTQTPRYLIKTRGQQVTLSCSPISGHRSVSWYQQTPGQGLQFLFEYFSETQRNKGNFPGRFSGRQFSNSRSEMNVSTLELGDSALYLCASSLTTGGRGQETQYFGPGTRLLVL.

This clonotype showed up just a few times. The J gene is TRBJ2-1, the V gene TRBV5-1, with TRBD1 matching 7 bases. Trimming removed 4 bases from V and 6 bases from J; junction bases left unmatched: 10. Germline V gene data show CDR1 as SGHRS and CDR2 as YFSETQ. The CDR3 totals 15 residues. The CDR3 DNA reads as TGCGCCAGCAGCGTGGACAGGAGTCAGGCCAATGAGCAGTTCTTC. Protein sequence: CASSVDRSQANEQFF.

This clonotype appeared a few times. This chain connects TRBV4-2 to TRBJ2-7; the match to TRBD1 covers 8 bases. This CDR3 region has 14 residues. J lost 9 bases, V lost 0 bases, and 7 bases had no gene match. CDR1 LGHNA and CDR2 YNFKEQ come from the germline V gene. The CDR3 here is CASSQDPAGGGQYF. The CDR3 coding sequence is TGTGCCAGCAGCCAAGATCCCGCAGGGGGCGGGCAGTACTTC.

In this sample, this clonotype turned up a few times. CDR3 sequence reads: CSASMWGSHEQFF. The CDR3 DNA is TGCAGTGCTAGTATGTGGGGTTCCCATGAGCAGTTCTTC. V is TRBV20-1 and J is TRBJ2-1; D remains unclear. Germline CDR1 and CDR2: DFQATT and SNEGSKA (reference sequence). CDR3 size: 13 residues. V was pared by 3 bases and J by 8 bases, with 14 bases between.

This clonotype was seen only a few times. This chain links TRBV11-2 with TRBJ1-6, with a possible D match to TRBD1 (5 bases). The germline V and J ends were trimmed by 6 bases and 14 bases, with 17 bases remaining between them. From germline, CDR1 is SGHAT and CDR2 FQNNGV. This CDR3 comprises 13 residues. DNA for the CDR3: TGTGCCAGCAGTCGGGGGTCCCCACCCACCCTCCACTTT. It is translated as CASSRGSPPTLHF.

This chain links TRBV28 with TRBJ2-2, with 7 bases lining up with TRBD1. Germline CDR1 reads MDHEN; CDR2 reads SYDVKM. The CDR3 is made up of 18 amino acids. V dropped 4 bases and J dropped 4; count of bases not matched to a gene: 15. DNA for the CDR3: TGTGCCAGCAGTTCATCCCGGATCAGGGGGAGAAGCACCGGGGAGCTGTTTTTT. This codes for CASSSSRIRGRSTGELFF.

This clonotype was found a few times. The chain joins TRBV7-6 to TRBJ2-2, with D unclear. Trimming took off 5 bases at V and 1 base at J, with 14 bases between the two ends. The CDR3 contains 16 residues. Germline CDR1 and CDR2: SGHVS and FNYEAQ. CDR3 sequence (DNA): TGTGCCAGCAGCGCATCGGGTCATTTGAACACCGGGGAGCTGTTTTTT. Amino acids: CASSASGHLNTGELFF.

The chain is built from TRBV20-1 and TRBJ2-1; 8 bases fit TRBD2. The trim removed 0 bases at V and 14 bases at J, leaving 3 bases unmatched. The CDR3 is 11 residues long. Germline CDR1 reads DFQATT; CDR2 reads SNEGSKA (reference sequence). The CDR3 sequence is CSAREGTRKFF. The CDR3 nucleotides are TGCAGTGCTAGAGAGGGGACTAGAAAGTTCTTC.

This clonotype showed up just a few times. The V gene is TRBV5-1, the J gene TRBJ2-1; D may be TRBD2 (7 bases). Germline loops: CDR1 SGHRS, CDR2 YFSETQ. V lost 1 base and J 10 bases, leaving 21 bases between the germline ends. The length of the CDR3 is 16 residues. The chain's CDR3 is CASSLSRGAPLWEQFF. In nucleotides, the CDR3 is TGCGCCAGCAGCTTGTCTCGGGGGGCCCCTTTGTGGGAGCAGTTCTTC.

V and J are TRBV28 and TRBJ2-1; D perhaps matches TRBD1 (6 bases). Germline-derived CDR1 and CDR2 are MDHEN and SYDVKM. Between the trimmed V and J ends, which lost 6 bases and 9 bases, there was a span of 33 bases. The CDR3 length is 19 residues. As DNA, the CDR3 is TGTGCCAGCAGCCTATTCGAAATCCGGGACACCGGGTCCTTGGGTGAGCAGTTCTTC. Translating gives CASSLFEIRDTGSLGEQFF.